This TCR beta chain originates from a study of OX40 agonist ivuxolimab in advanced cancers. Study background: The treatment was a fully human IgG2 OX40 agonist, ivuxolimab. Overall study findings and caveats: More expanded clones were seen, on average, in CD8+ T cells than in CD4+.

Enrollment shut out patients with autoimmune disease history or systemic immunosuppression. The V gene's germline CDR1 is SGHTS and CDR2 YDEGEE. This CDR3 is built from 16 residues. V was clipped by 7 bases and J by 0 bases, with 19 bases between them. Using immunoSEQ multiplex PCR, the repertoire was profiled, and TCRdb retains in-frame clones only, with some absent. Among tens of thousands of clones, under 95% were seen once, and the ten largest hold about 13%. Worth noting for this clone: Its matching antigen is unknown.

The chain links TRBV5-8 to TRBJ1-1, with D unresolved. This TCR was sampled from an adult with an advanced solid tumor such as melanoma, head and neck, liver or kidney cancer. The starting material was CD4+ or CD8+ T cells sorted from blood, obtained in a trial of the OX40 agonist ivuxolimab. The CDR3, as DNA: TGTGCCAGCTTTCAAGCCCGGGATCTACTGAACACTGAAGCTTTCTTT. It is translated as CASFQARDLLNTEAFF.